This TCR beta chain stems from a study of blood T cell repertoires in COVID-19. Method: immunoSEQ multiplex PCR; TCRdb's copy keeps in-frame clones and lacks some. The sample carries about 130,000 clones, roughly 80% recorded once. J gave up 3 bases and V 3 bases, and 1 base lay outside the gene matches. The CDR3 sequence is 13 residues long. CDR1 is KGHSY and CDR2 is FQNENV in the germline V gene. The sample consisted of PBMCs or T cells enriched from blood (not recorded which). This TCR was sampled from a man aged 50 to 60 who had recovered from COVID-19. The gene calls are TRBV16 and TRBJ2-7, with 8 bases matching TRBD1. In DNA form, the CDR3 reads TGTGCCAGCAGCCACGGACAGGGCTACGAGCAGTACTTC. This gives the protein CASSHGQGYEQYF.